One sample yielded the 7 T cell receptor beta chains listed below, sequenced in a study of neurological immune-mediated disorders (dated by TCRdb to between 2018 and 2021). Libraries came from 5' RACE. The sequencer listed for this sample is Illumina HiSeq 2500. TCRdb reprocessed the public reads (quality trimming at Q25 with fastp, clone calling with MiXCR) and kept in-frame beta chains. Rows with a matching CDR3 protein are joined into one entry that keeps the most common DNA and genes. The sample table shows tens of thousands of distinct CDR3 sequences, and 4.5% are seen once. The ten most abundant clones make up 6.9% of the sample. The specimen was PBMCs. The receptors were gathered from a man aged 25 to 45 with multiple sclerosis.

The chain employs TRBV11-2 and TRBJ1-5; D not certain. The CDR3 is 15 residues long. Germline values: CDR1 SGHAT, CDR2 FQNNGV. Trimming took 0 bases from V and 1 from J, leaving 7 bases between them. The CDR3 sequence: CASSLDPGSNQPQHF. The CDR3 DNA is TGTGCCAGCAGCTTAGATCCGGGAAGCAATCAGCCCCAGCATTTT.

This clonotype was seen many times. This chain joins TRBV9 and TRBJ1-2; TRBD1 might be the D (6 bases). Germline values: CDR1 SGDLS, CDR2 YYNGEE. Trimming removed 2 bases at V and 8 bases at J, with 16 bases between. The CDR3 consists of 14 residues. The CDR3 is CASSVPGGARGYTF. The CDR3 DNA is TGTGCCAGCAGCGTCCCGGGGGGGGCAAGAGGCTACACCTTC.

In its sample, this clonotype was seen many times. The gene calls are TRBV5-1 and TRBJ2-2; perhaps D is TRBD1 or TRBD2 (5 bases each). Per germline, CDR1 SGHRS and CDR2 YFSETQ. CDR3 length: 18 residues. Trimming pared 1 base from V and 1 base from J, leaving 17 bases between. In DNA form, the CDR3 reads TGCGCCAGCAGCTTGCCTCCAACCGGGACGGAGAACACCGGGGAGCTGTTTTTT. This translates into CASSLPPTGTENTGELFF.

The rearrangement links TRBV18 to TRBJ1-1; the D is unclear. V was cut by 2 bases and J by 1 base, with 8 bases left in between. The CDR3 spans 14 residues. Germline V CDR1 and CDR2: KGHSH, LQKENI. DNA for the CDR3: TGTGCCAGCTCACCATTCGCGGGGAACACTGAAGCTTTCTTT. It is translated as CASSPFAGNTEAFF. Filled out from reference TRBV18 and TRBJ1-1, the complete variable domain reads NAGVMQNPRHLVRRRGQEARLRCSPMKGHSHVYWYRQLPEEGLKFMVYLQKENIIDESGMPKERFSAEFPKEGPSILRIQQVVRGDSAAYFCASSPFAGNTEAFFGQGTRLTVV.

This clonotype was detected many times. V is TRBV5-6 and J is TRBJ1-1; no clear D gene. Germline V gene sequence: CDR1 SGHDT, CDR2 YYEEEE. This CDR3 region has 16 residues. Trimming shortened V by 4 bases and J by 1 base, and 17 bases separated the two germline ends. CDR3 loop: CASSPDRGFTNTEAFF. CDR3 bases: TGTGCCAGCAGCCCGGATCGAGGGTTCACGAACACTGAAGCTTTCTTT.

This clonotype was observed many times. This chain connects TRBV4-1 to TRBJ1-5; the match to TRBD1 covers 7 bases. The germline CDR1 and CDR2 sequences are MGHRA and YSYEKL. The CDR3 loop spans 17 amino acids. Unmatched junction bases numbered 10, after V lost 1 base and J lost 4 bases. The CDR3 bases are TGCGCCAGCAGCCAAGTTCCGAGGGGGCTAATAAATCAGCCCCAGCATTTT. Translated: CASSQVPRGLINQPQHF.

A few counts support this clonotype. The V and J genes are TRBV19 and TRBJ2-2; the D is unclear. Trimming stripped 8 bases from V and 0 bases from J, with 7 bases between. Germline V lookup: CDR1 LNHDA, CDR2 SQIVND (reference sequence). CDR3 size: 13 residues. The CDR3 sequence: CASCNPNTGELFF. As DNA, the CDR3 is TGTGCCAGTTGTAACCCGAACACCGGGGAGCTGTTTTTT.